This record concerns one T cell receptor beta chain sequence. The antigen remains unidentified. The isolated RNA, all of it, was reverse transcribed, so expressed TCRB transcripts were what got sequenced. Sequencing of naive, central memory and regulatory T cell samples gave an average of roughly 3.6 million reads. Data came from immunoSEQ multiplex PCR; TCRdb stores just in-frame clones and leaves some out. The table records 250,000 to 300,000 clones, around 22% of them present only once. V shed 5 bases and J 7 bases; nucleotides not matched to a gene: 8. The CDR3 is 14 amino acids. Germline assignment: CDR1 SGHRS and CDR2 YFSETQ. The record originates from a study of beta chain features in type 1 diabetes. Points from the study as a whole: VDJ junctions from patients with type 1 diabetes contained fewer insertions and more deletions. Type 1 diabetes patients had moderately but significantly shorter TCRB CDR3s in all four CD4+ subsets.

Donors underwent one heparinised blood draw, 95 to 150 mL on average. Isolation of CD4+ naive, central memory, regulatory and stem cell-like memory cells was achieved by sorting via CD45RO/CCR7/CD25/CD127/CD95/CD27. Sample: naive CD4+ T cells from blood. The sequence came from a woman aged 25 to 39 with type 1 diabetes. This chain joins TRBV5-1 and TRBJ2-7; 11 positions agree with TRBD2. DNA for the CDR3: TGCGCCAGCAGAACACTAGCGGGAGTGGGAGAGCAGTACTTC. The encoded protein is CASRTLAGVGEQYF. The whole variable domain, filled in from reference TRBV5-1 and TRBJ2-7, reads KAGVTQTPRYLIKTRGQQVTLSCSPISGHRSVSWYQQTPGQGLQFLFEYFSETQRNKGNFPGRFSGRQFSNSRSEMNVSTLELGDSALYLCASRTLAGVGEQYFGPGTRLTVT.